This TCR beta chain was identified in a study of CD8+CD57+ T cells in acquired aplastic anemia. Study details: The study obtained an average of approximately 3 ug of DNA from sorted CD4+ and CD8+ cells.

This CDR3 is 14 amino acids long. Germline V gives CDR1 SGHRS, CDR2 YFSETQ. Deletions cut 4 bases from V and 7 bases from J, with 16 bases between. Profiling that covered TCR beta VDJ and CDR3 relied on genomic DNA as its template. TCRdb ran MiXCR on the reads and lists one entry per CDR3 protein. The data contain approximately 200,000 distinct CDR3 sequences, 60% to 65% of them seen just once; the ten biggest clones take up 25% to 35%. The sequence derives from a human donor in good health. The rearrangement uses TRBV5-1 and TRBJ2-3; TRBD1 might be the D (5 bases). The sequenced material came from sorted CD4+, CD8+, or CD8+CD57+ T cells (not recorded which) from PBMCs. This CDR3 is CASSLSSDSYTQYF. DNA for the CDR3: TGCGCCAGCAGCCTTTCCTCAGACAGCTATACGCAGTATTTT.